What follows are 5 T cell receptor beta chains derived from one specimen sequenced in a study of blood T cell repertoires in COVID-19. Data came from immunoSEQ multiplex PCR; TCRdb stores just in-frame clones and leaves some out. The sample records a few hundred thousand clones, approximately 84% being singletons. Sequenced sample: PBMCs or T cells enriched from blood (not recorded which). The receptors originated from a woman aged 25 to 39 who had recovered from COVID-19.

The chain couples TRBV7-2 to TRBJ2-3; 14 bases align to TRBD2. CDR3 length equals 17 residues. Germline V gene sequence: CDR1 SGHTA, CDR2 FQGNSA. J gave up 1 base and V 2 bases, and 2 bases lay outside the gene matches. CDR3 coding DNA: TGTGCCAGCAGCTTATCGGGACTAGCGGGGGGCACAGATACGCAGTATTTT. Amino acids: CASSLSGLAGGTDTQYF.

The rearrangement links TRBV3-1 (or the pseudogene TRBV3-2) to TRBJ1-6; D is ambiguous. V dropped 5 bases and J dropped 8 bases, with 10 bases sitting between them. CDR1 and CDR2 from the germline V gene are LGHDT and YNNKEL (reference sequence). The CDR3 runs 13 residues. The CDR3 DNA follows: TGTGCCAGCAGCGATAGCACCGATTCACCCCTCCACTTT. It specifies CASSDSTDSPLHF.

This chain connects TRBV9 to TRBJ1-6; the D gene is possibly TRBD1 (6 bases). Trimming pared 4 bases from V and 1 base from J, leaving 12 bases between. The CDR3 consists of 16 residues. CDR1 and CDR2 (germline): SGDLS, YYNGEE. The CDR3 region is CASSPQGGSYNSPLHF. CDR3 DNA: TGTGCCAGCAGCCCACAAGGGGGTTCCTATAATTCACCCCTCCACTTT. The whole variable domain, remainder taken from reference TRBV9 and TRBJ1-6, is DSGVTQTPKHLITATGQRVTLRCSPRSGDLSVYWYQQSLDQGLQFLIQYYNGEERAKGNILERFSAQQFPDLHSELNLSSLELGDSALYFCASSPQGGSYNSPLHFGNGTRLTVT.

The rearrangement links TRBV5-1 to TRBJ1-3; D is ambiguous. V lost 4 bases and J 0 bases, leaving 11 bases between the germline ends. Germline V gene sequence: CDR1 SGHRS, CDR2 YFSETQ. The CDR3 totals 15 residues. CDR3 loop: CASSRDGLSGNTIYF. DNA for the CDR3: TGCGCCAGCAGCCGAGACGGACTCTCTGGAAACACCATATATTTT.

V is TRBV19 and J is TRBJ1-2; TRBD1 matches 8 bases. CDR1 and CDR2 from the germline V gene are LNHDA and SQIVND (reference sequence). CDR3 size: 14 residues. The J segment lost 2 bases and the V segment lost 5 bases, leaving 4 bases of the junction unmatched. The CDR3 sequence: CASSWDRTNYGYTF. The CDR3 DNA reads TGTGCCAGTAGTTGGGACAGGACAAACTATGGCTACACCTTC.